The next 13 T cell receptor beta chains were all read from a single sample in a study of blood T cell repertoires in COVID-19. The repertoire was sequenced with immunoSEQ multiplex PCR; TCRdb's copy has only in-frame clones and lacks some. Among approximately 170,000 clones listed, approximately 90% were seen once. The source material was peripheral blood. Receptors were obtained from a man aged 18 to 29 with COVID-19, enrolled during active disease.

The chain employs TRBV7-9 and TRBJ1-2, with no clear D. Trimming took 1 base from V and 6 from J, leaving 15 bases between them. The CDR3 has 15 residues. CDR1 and CDR2 from the germline V gene are SEHNR and FQNEAQ (reference sequence). CDR3 DNA: TGTGCCAGCAGCTTAGGGGCAGGTCCTATCGATGGCTACACCTTC. Residues: CASSLGAGPIDGYTF.

J is TRBJ1-5 and V is TRBV19; 8 nucleotides align to TRBD1. Germline assignment: CDR1 LNHDA and CDR2 SQIVND (reference sequence). This CDR3 contains 16 residues. With V trimmed by 3 bases and J by 3 bases, 7 bases remained unmatched. The CDR3: CASSILRTGTNQPQHF. DNA for the CDR3: TGTGCCAGTAGTATCTTGAGGACAGGGACCAATCAGCCCCAGCATTTT.

The V gene is TRBV5-6, the J gene TRBJ2-3, with D perhaps TRBD2 (5 bases). The V gene lost 2 bases and the J gene lost 2 bases, with 12 bases spanning the gap. Germline V CDR1 and CDR2: SGHDT, YYEEEE. This CDR3 has 15 residues. In DNA form, the CDR3 reads TGTGCCAGCAGCTTTGCGGGTCGAAACACAGATACGCAGTATTTT. Protein product: CASSFAGRNTDTQYF.

This clone was counted once. This chain links TRBV7-3 with TRBJ2-3, with TRBD1 identical over 8 bases. Germline V CDR1 and CDR2: SGHTA, FQGTGA. With V trimmed by 5 bases and J by 5 bases, 6 bases remained unmatched. This CDR3 is built from 14 residues. In nucleotides, the CDR3 is TGTGCCAGCAGCCGTACAGGGGGAGGAGATACGCAGTATTTT. Encoded protein: CASSRTGGGDTQYF.

The chain links TRBV6-6 to TRBJ2-3, with a weak D call TRBD2 (5 bases). The length of the CDR3 is 15 residues. The V end lost 4 bases, the J end lost 4 bases, and 15 bases lay between the germline ends. Germline V CDR1 and CDR2: MNHNY, SVGAGI (reference sequence). The DNA of the CDR3 is TGTGCCAGCAGTTTCCTCGGGGTAGGCCCAGATACGCAGTATTTT. Translated: CASSFLGVGPDTQYF.

This rearrangement joins TRBV29-1 to TRBJ2-2, with 11 bases lining up with TRBD2. V gave up 6 bases and J gave up 10 bases; unmatched junction bases: 7. Germline CDR1 is SQVTM and CDR2 is ANQGSEA. The CDR3 has 13 residues. The CDR3 protein is CSVSGTSGQELFF. The CDR3 nucleotides read TGCAGCGTATCCGGGACTAGCGGACAGGAGCTGTTTTTT.

The CDR3 region is CATSGGFPSYNEQFF. The CDR3 DNA reads TGTGCCACCAGTGGCGGCTTCCCTTCCTACAATGAGCAGTTCTTC. The rearrangement uses TRBV24-1 and TRBJ2-1; no definite D call. This CDR3 contains 15 residues. The V gene's germline CDR1 is KGHDR and CDR2 SFDVKD. V was shortened by 5 bases and J by 1 base, with 11 bases between the two germline ends.

The chain uses TRBV9 and TRBJ1-2; possible D gene TRBD1, 6 bases. Germline values: CDR1 SGDLS, CDR2 YYNGEE. The CDR3 length is 15 residues. The germline V and J ends were trimmed by 3 bases and 4 bases, with 16 bases remaining between them. DNA for the CDR3: TGTGCCAGCAGCGGAGGGACACCCTTTCCCTATGGCTACACCTTC. This encodes CASSGGTPFPYGYTF.

Comments on this clone: An end of the junction does not agree with germline; a read error may underlie this. The V and J genes are TRBV28 and TRBJ1-4; no definite D call. Germline CDR1 is MDHEN and CDR2 is SYDVKM. The CDR3 spans 16 residues. CDR3 loop: CASSSAEYATNEKLLF. As DNA, the CDR3 is TGTGCCAGCAGTTCCGCAGAGTATGCAACTAATGAAAAACTGCTTTTT.

The CDR3 DNA reads TGTGCCACCAGCGGCGGGACGGCACTAGCCAAAAACATTCAGTACTTC. Translated, it gives CATSGGTALAKNIQYF. This chain connects TRBV15 to TRBJ2-4; D may be TRBD2 (6 bases). Germline V gene sequence: CDR1 LNHNV, CDR2 YYDKDF (reference sequence). Trimming removed 5 bases from V and 0 bases from J, with 14 bases in between. The CDR3 is 16 residues long.

This sequence joins TRBV3-1 (or the pseudogene TRBV3-2) and TRBJ2-7; D might be TRBD2 (6 bases). CDR3 length equals 17 residues. Germline values: CDR1 LGHDT, CDR2 YNNKEL (reference sequence). Trimming cost V 2 bases and J 7 bases, with 24 bases left between them. The CDR3 nucleotides read TGTGCCAGCAGCCAAAGAAGGAAGGGGACTTCCTCGGGAGAGCAGTACTTC. This sequence encodes CASSQRRKGTSSGEQYF.

In its sample, this clone was seen once. V is TRBV4-3 and J is TRBJ2-6; D is unclear. Trimming shortened V by 0 bases and J by 0 bases, and 6 bases separated the two germline ends. The CDR3 has 16 residues. Germline V gene lookup returns CDR1 LGHNA and CDR2 YSLEER. CDR3 DNA sequence: TGCGCCAGCAGCCAAGATCCAGACTCTGGGGCCAACGTCCTGACTTTC. Translating gives CASSQDPDSGANVLTF.

The rearrangement joins TRBV24-1 to TRBJ2-1; D possibly corresponds to TRBD2 (6 bases). CDR1 is KGHDR, CDR2 SFDVKD, per germline. Trimming left V 4 bases short and J 7 bases short, with 13 bases between. The CDR3 covers 14 residues. CDR3 in amino acids: CATSEASRGNEQFF. The CDR3 DNA follows: TGTGCCACCAGTGAGGCCTCTCGGGGGAATGAGCAGTTCTTC.